This T cell receptor beta chain appears in the sequencing data of a study of beta chain features in type 1 diabetes. Study summary: Examination of sorted cells across all samples involved about 100,000,000 cells. Overall study findings and caveats: PCR might preferentially amplify shorter templates, equally in patients and controls. Type 1 diabetes patients showed fewer insertions and more deletions at VDJ junctions. All four CD4+ subsets of Type 1 diabetes patients contained TCRB CDR3s that were moderately but significantly shorter.

Sorting of CD4+ naive, central memory, regulatory and stem cell-like memory cells was performed via CD45RO/CCR7/CD25/CD127/CD95/CD27. The study reverse transcribed the entire isolated RNA, so it sequenced expressed TCRB transcripts. Produced via immunoSEQ multiplex PCR; TCRdb's table is partial and in-frame only. The sample lists around 340,000 clones; approximately 9.9% were seen once. Comments on this clone: The antigen is undetermined.

V was shortened by 5 bases and J by 4 bases, with 9 bases between the two germline ends. Germline values: CDR1 SGHTA, CDR2 FQGNSA. The CDR3 has 12 residues. Sequenced input: central memory CD4+ T cells from blood. This rearrangement joins TRBV7-2 to TRBJ2-7, with D uncertain. The receptor was derived from a man aged 30 to 39 with type 1 diabetes. Written as DNA, the CDR3 is TGTGCCAGCAGCACAGACGGTTACGAGCAGTACTTC. Amino acid sequence: CASSTDGYEQYF.